One and the same sample provided the 7 T cell receptor beta chains below, sequenced in a study of long-term antiretroviral therapy in people with HIV. The assay used was immunoSEQ (version v3.0), run at survey level. Measured with immunoSEQ multiplex PCR; TCRdb has only the in-frame clones, and not every one. The sample records under 25,000 clones, 70% to 90% being singletons. Sequenced here: unsorted PBMCs, sampled 2.6 years after starting antiretroviral therapy. Receptors were obtained from a woman in her fifties or sixties with HIV.

There are a few counts of this clone. The chain has TRBV19 and TRBJ2-1; no reliable D call. The CDR3 has 12 residues. Germline V gene data show CDR1 as LNHDA and CDR2 as SQIVND (reference sequence). V was clipped by 6 bases and J by 5 bases, with 8 bases between them. The CDR3 protein is CASSGQHNEQFF. The CDR3 DNA reads TGTGCCAGTAGCGGGCAGCACAATGAGCAGTTCTTC. The full variable domain, in which reference TRBV19 and TRBJ2-1 provide the parts outside the CDR3, is DGGITQSPKYLFRKEGQNVTLSCEQNLNHDAMYWYRQDPGQGLRLIYYSQIVNDFQKGDIAEGYSVSREKKESFPLTVTSAQKNPTAFYLCASSGQHNEQFFGPGTRLTVL.

V usage is TRBV11-2 and J usage is TRBJ1-1; D gene unclear. Between the trimmed V and J ends, which lost 2 bases and 0 bases, there was a span of 4 bases. Germline CDR1 reads SGHAT; CDR2 reads FQNNGV. The CDR3 is made up of 13 amino acids. The CDR3 DNA sequence: TGTGCCAGCAGCTTATCCTTGAACACTGAAGCTTTCTTT. It specifies CASSLSLNTEAFF.

This sequence joins TRBV27 and TRBJ1-5, with D unclear. Germline V CDR1 and CDR2: MNHEY, SMNVEV (reference sequence). CDR3 length: 14 amino acids. Trimming stripped 4 bases from V and 0 bases from J, with 7 bases between. CDR3 loop: CASSSAYSNQPQHF. The CDR3 bases are TGTGCCAGCAGTTCCGCCTATAGCAATCAGCCCCAGCATTTT.

The CDR3 DNA is TGTGCCGCGATAGCGGGAGCAACCCACGAGCAGTACTTC. It translates to CAAIAGATHEQYF. This chain joins TRBV6-5 and TRBJ2-7; 9 bases are shared with TRBD2. This CDR3 has 13 amino acids. V lost 11 bases to trimming and J lost 5 bases; unmatched junction nucleotides: 10. CDR1 is MNHEY and CDR2 is SVGAGI in the germline V gene.

As DNA, the CDR3 is TGCGCCAGCAGCTTGATCCTAGCGTCAGATACGCAGTATTTT. It codes for CASSLILASDTQYF. The V and J genes are TRBV5-1 and TRBJ2-3; D might be TRBD2 (6 bases). The CDR3 contains 14 residues. Germline CDR1 is SGHRS and CDR2 is YFSETQ. The V and J ends lost 1 base and 4 bases respectively, with 10 bases between them.

This clone was observed a few times. V is TRBV19 and J is TRBJ1-5; TRBD1 agrees at 8 bases. Germline trimming cut 4 bases from V and 6 bases from J; bases unmatched to any gene: 5. The CDR3 runs 14 residues. Germline CDR1 LNHDA, CDR2 SQIVND (reference sequence). The CDR3 reads CASSTTGGSQPQHF. CDR3 bases: TGTGCCAGTAGTACAACAGGGGGGAGTCAGCCCCAGCATTTT. The full variable domain, in which reference TRBV19 and TRBJ1-5 provide the parts outside the CDR3, is DGGITQSPKYLFRKEGQNVTLSCEQNLNHDAMYWYRQDPGQGLRLIYYSQIVNDFQKGDIAEGYSVSREKKESFPLTVTSAQKNPTAFYLCASSTTGGSQPQHFGDGTRLSIL.

This chain links TRBV10-3 with TRBJ2-5; TRBD2 aligns across 8 bases. The CDR3 extends over 15 amino acids. V lost 3 bases to trimming and J lost 5 bases; unmatched junction nucleotides: 8. Germline CDR1 is ENHRY and CDR2 is SYGVKD. The chain's CDR3 is CAISEEAGGGETQYF. CDR3 nucleotide sequence: TGTGCCATCAGTGAAGAGGCGGGAGGAGGGGAGACCCAGTACTTC.